This TCR beta chain was documented in a study of vaccination and CD4 T cells after COVID-19. Overall study: Post-COVID samples were collected a median around 100 days following diagnosis, spanning 35 to 161.

As for time point: late sampling 161 to 241 days after vaccination in three convalescent patients. Stated treatment: roughly nine-day PBMC culture with coronavirus spike peptide pools or control peptides (ViraFEST assay). Negative selection yielded CD4+ T cells from day-10 cultures. Per germline, CDR1 KGHDR and CDR2 SFDVKD. Trimming removed 2 bases at V and 9 bases at J, with 13 bases between. The CDR3 covers 14 residues. An Oncomine TCR Beta short-read assay was used to sequence the DNA from cultured CD4+ T cells. Using the QIAamp micro DNA kit, genomic DNA was extracted from the CD4+ T cells that had been cultured. TCRdb analysed the PCR reads with MiXCR anew, one entry per CDR3 protein. The sample carries about 26,000 distinct CDR3 sequences, 40% to 45% recorded once. About this clonotype: Its target is not known.

Sequenced material: CD4+ T cells from blood, cultured in vitro, taken about 7 months after SARS-CoV-2 vaccination. The TCR sequence derives from a human donor who had recovered from COVID-19. The chain carries TRBV24-1 and TRBJ2-1; no firm D call. The CDR3 coding sequence is TGTGCCACCAGTGATTCCCTAGTAGTTGGTGAGCAGTTCTTC. Protein sequence: CATSDSLVVGEQFF.